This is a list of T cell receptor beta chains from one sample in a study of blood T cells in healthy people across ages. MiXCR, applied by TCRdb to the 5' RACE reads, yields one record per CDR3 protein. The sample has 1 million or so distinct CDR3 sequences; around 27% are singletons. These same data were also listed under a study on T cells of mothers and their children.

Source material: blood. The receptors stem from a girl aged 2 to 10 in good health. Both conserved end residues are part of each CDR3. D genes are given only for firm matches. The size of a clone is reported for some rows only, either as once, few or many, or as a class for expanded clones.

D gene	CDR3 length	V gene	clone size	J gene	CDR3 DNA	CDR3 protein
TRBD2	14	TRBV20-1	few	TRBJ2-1	TGCAGTGCTAGCTTAGCGGGGCGCTACAATGAGCAGTTCTTC	CSASLAGRYNEQFF
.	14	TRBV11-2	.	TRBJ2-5	TGTGCCAGCAGCTCCCTAGGCCGGGGAGAGACCCAGTACTTC	CASSSLGRGETQYF
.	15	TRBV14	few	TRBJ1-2	TGTGCCAGCAGCCAGGGATCCGGGTCGCGAGGAGGCTACACCTTC	CASSQGSGSRGGYTF
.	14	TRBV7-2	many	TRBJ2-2	TGTGCCAGCAGCTTAAACGGTTACACCGGGGAGCTGTTTTTT	CASSLNGYTGELFF
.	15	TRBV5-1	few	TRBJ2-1	TGCGCCAGCAGCCAACAACCCGACAGTAACAATGAGCAGTTCTTC	CASSQQPDSNNEQFF
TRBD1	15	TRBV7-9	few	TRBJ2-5	TGTGCCAGCAGCCACGGACAGGGGGTGAGAGAGACCCAGTACTTC	CASSHGQGVRETQYF
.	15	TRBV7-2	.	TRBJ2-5	TGTGCCAGCAGCTTAGCCAGCCAGATACAAGAGACCCAGTACTTC	CASSLASQIQETQYF
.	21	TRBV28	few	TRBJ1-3	TGTGCCAGCAGTCCTATTATAAGTGGTAGTCGGCAAGGCGACTCTGGAAACACCATATATTTT	CASSPIISGSRQGDSGNTIYF
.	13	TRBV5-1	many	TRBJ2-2	TGCGCCAGCAGCCTGGACGGCACCGGGGAGCTGTTTTTT	CASSLDGTGELFF
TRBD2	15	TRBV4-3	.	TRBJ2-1	TGCGCCAGCTGTACTAGCGGGGGGGCGTACAATGAGCAGTTCTTC	CASCTSGGAYNEQFF
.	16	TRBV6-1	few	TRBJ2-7	TGTGCCAGCAGTGAAACCAAGTACCGCTGGACCTACGAGCAGTACTTC	CASSETKYRWTYEQYF
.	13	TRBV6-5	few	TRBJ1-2	TGTGCCAGCAGTTATGGAGATTCGTATGGCTACACCTTC	CASSYGDSYGYTF
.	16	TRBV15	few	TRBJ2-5	TGTGCCACCAGCAGCGGGTCTATAAACCTTGGGGAGACCCAGTACTTC	CATSSGSINLGETQYF
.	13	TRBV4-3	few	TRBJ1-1	TGCGCCAGCAGCCAAACCCCGAACACTGAAACTTTCTTT	CASSQTPNTETFF
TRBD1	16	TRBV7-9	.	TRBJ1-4	TGTGCCAGCAGCTTATCATCCGGACAGGGGAATGAAAAACTGTTTTTT	CASSLSSGQGNEKLFF
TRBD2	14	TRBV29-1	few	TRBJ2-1	TGCAGCGGGGTCTGGGTGCTAGCGGGAGATGAGCAGTTCTTC	CSGVWVLAGDEQFF
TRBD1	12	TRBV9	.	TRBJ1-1	TGTGCCAGCAGCACCAGGGGGACTGAAGCTTTCTTT	CASSTRGTEAFF
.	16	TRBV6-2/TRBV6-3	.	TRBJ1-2	TGTGCCAGCAGTAACCCTGGGACACTACCTTTTCGTGGCTACACCTTC	CASSNPGTLPFRGYTF
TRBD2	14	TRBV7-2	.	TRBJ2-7	TGTGCCAGCAGCTTGTCTAGCGGGCTCTACGAGCAGTACTTC	CASSLSSGLYEQYF
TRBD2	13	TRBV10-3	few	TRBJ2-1	TGTGCCGTCCTAGCGGGAGTTGGGAATGAGCAGTCCTTC	CAVLAGVGNEQSF
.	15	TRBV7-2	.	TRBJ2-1	TGTGCCAGCAGCTTAGACGGGGAGACGTACAATGAGCAGTTCTTC	CASSLDGETYNEQFF
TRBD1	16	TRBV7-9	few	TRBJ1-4	TGTGCCACTCTCCCGGGACAGGGGGCAACTAATGAAAAACTGTTTTTT	CATLPGQGATNEKLFF